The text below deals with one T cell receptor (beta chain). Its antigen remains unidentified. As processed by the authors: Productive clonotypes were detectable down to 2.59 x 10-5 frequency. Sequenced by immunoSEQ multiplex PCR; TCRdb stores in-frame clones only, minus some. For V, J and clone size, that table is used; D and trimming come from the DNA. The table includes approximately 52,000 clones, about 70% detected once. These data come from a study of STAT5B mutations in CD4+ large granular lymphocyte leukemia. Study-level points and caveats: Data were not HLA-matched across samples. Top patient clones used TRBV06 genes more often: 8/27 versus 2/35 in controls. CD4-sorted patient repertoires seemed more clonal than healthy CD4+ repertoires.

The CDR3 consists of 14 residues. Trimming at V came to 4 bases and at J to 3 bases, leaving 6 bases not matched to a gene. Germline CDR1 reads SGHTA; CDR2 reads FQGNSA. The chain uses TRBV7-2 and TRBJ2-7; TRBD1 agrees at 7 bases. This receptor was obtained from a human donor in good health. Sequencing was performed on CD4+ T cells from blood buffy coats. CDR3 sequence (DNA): TGTGCCAGCAGCTCCGCGACAGGGAACTACGAGCAGTACTTC. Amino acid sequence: CASSSATGNYEQYF.